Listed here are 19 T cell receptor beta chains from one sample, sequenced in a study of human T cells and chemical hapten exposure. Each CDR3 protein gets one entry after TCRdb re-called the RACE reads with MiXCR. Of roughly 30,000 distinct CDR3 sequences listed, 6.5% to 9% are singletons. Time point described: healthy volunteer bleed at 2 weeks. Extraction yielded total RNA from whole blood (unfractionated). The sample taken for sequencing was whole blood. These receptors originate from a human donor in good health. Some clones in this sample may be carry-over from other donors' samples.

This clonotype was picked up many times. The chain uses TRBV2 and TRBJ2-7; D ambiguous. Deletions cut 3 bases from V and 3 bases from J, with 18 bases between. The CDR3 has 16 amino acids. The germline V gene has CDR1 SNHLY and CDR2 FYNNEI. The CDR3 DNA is TGTGCCAGCAGTGATCCCCTCTATGAAGGAGACTACGAGCAGTACTTC. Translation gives CASSDPLYEGDYEQYF.

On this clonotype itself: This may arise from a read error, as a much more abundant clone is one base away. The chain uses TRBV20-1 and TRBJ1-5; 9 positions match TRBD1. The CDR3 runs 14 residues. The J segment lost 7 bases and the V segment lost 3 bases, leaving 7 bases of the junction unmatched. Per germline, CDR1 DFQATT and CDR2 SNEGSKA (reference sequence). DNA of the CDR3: TGCAGTGCTAGCCCCGGGACAGGGTGCCAGCCCCAGCATTTT. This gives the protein CSASPGTGCQPQHF.

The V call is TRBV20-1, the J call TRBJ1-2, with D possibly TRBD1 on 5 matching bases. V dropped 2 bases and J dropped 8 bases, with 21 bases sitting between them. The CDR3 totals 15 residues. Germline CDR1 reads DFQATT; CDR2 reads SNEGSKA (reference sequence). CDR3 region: CSARPPAGGKGGYTF. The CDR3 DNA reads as TGCAGTGCTAGACCCCCCGCCGGGGGAAAGGGGGGCTACACCTTC.

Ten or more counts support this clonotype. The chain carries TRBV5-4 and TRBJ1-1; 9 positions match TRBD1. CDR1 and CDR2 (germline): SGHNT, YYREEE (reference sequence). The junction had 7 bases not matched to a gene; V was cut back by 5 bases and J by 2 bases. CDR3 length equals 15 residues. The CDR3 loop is CASSPQTGGNTEAFF. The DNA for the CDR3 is TGTGCCAGCAGTCCCCAGACAGGGGGAAACACTGAAGCTTTCTTT.

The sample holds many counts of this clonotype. The chain's CDR3 is CASQAEGGLNTEAFF. In DNA form, the CDR3 reads TGTGCCAGCCAAGCAGAGGGGGGATTGAACACTGAAGCTTTCTTT. This sequence joins TRBV6-1 and TRBJ1-1, with D perhaps TRBD1 (6 bases). Germline loops: CDR1 MNHNS, CDR2 SASEGT. The CDR3 loop spans 15 amino acids. V lost 8 bases, J lost 0 bases, and 16 bases lay in between.

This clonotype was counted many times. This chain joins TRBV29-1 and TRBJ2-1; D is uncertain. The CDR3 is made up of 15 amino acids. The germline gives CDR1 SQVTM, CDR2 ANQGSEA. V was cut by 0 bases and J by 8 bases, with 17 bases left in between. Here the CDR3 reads CSVEEPGKGCDEQFF. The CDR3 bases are TGCAGCGTTGAAGAGCCAGGAAAAGGATGCGATGAGCAGTTCTTC.

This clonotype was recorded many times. DNA of the CDR3: TGTGCCAGCAGTTACCCTTCAACCCCAACAGTCACAGATACGCAGTATTTT. Translated, it gives CASSYPSTPTVTDTQYF. This chain links TRBV6-6 with TRBJ2-3; no clear D gene. V lost 2 bases and J lost 2, with 17 bases in between. CDR1 MNHNY and CDR2 SVGAGI come from the germline V gene (reference sequence). This CDR3 is 17 amino acids long.

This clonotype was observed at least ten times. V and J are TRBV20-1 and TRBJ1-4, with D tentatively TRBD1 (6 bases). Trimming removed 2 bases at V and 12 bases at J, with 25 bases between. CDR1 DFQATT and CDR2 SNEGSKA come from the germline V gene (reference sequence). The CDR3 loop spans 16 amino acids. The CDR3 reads CSARLYPGTPASQLFF. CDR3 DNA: TGCAGTGCTAGACTGTATCCTGGGACACCCGCGTCGCAACTGTTTTTT.

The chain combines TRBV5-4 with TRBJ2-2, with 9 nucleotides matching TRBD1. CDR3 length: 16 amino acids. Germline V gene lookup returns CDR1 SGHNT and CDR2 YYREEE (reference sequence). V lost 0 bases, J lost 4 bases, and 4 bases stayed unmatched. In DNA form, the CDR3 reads TGTGCCAGCAGCTTGGACCGGGACAGGGCCACCGGGGAGCTGTTTTTT. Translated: CASSLDRDRATGELFF.

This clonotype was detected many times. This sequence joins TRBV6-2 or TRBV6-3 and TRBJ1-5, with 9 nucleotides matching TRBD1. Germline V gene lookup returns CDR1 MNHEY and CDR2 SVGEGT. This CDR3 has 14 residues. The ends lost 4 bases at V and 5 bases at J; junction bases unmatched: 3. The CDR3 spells CASSLQGAYQPQHF. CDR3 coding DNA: TGTGCCAGCAGTTTACAGGGGGCATATCAGCCCCAGCATTTT.

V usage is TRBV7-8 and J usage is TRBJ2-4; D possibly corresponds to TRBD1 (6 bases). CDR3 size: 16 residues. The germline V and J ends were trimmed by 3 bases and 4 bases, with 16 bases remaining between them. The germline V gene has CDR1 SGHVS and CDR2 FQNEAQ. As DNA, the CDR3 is TGTGCCAGCAGCTTCGCCCAGGACAGTTTAAAAAACATTCAGTACTTC. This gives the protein CASSFAQDSLKNIQYF.

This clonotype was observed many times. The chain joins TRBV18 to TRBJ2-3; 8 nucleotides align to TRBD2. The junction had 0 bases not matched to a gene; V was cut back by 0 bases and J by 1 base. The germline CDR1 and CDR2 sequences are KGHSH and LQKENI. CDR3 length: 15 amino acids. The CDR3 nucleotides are TGTGCCAGCTCACCACCGACTAGCGGCACAGATACGCAGTATTTT. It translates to CASSPPTSGTDTQYF.

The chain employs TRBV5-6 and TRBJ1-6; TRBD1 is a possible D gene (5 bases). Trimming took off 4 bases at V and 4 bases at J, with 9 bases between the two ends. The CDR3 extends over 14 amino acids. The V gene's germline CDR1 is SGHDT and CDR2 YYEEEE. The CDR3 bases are TGTGCCAGCAGCCCGGGGGAATATAATTCACCCCTCCACTTT. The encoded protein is CASSPGEYNSPLHF.

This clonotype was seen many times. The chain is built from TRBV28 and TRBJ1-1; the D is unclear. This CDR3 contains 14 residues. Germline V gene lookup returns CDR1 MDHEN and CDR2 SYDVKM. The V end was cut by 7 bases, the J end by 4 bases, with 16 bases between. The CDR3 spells CASTAPGEGTEAFF. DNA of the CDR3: TGTGCCAGCACCGCCCCGGGAGAGGGCACTGAAGCTTTCTTT.

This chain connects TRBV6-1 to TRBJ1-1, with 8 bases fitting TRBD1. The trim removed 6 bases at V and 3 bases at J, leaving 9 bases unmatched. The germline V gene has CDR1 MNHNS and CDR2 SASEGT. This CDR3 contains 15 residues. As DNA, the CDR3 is TGTGCCAGCAGAGCAGGGGGCGCGGGCGACACTGAAGCTTTCTTT. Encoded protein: CASRAGGAGDTEAFF.

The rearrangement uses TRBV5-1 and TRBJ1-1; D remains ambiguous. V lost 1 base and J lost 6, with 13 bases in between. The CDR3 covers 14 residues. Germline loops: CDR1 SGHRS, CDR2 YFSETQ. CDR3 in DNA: TGCGCCAGCAGCTTGAGCCGGACGGCCTCTGAAGCTTTCTTT. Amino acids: CASSLSRTASEAFF.

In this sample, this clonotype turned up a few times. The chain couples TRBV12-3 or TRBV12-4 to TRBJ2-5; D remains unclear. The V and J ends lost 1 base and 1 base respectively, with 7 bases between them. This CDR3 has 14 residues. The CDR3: CASSLGGPQETQYF. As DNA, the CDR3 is TGTGCCAGCAGTTTAGGTGGTCCCCAAGAGACCCAGTACTTC.

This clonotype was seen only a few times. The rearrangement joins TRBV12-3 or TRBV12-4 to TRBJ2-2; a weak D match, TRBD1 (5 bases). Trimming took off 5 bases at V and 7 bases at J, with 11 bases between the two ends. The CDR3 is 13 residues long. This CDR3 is CASSQGGGGELFF. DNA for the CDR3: TGTGCCAGCAGTCAGGGTGGTGGCGGGGAGCTGTTTTTT.

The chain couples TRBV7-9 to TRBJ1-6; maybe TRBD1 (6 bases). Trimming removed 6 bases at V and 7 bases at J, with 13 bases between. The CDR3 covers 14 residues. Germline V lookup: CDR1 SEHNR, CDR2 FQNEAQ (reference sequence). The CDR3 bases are TGTGCCAGCAGTTCTGGACAGTTGAATTCACCCCTCCACTTT. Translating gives CASSSGQLNSPLHF.